This entry describes one T cell receptor beta chain. This specimen comes from a study of blood T cell repertoires in COVID-19. Across the whole study: Material from acute and convalescent COVID-19 was sourced from the United States, Italy and Spain. PBMCs, B-cell-depleted T cells, or T cells provided the cDNA or gDNA that made up the material.

Looked up from germline, CDR1 is LGHNA and CDR2 is YSLEER. The CDR3 runs to 15 residues. Trimming stripped 0 bases from V and 3 bases from J, with 12 bases between. In the original analysis: Estimation of nucleated cell counts was performed using reference gene primer amplification. Using immunoSEQ multiplex PCR, the repertoire was profiled, and TCRdb retains in-frame clones only, with some absent. V and J calls and clone size follow that table, whereas D and trimming were derived from the DNA. The repertoire holds about 240,000 clones, over 75% seen once, with 5.1% in the top ten. The sequencing sample was made of peripheral blood. The chain employs TRBV4-3 and TRBJ2-7, with a weak D call TRBD1 (6 bases). The TCR comes from a man aged 45-65 years with COVID-19, enrolled during active disease. As DNA, the CDR3 is TGCGCCAGCAGCCAAGATGCTGGGGGCAGCTACGAGCAGTACTTC. As protein: CASSQDAGGSYEQYF.